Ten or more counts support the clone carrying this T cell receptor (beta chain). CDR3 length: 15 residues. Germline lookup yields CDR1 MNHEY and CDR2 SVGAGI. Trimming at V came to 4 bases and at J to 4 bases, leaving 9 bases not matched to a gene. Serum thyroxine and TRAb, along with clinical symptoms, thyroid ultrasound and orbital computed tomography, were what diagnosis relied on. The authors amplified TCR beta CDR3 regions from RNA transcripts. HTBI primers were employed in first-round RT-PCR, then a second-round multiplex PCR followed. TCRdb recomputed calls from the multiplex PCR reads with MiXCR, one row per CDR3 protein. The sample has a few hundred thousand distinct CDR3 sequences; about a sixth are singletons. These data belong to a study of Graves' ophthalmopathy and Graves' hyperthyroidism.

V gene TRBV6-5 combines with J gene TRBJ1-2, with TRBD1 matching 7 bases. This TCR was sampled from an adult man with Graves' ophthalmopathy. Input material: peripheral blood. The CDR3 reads CASSLSSGTVYGYTF. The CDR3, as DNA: TGTGCCAGCAGTTTATCCTCCGGGACAGTCTATGGCTACACCTTC.